Below, 30 T cell receptor beta chains from the same sample are listed, as sequenced in a study of response to subunit inactivated influenza vaccine. TCRdb reprocessed the RT-PCR reads with MiXCR, giving one entry per CDR3 protein. The sample has roughly 570,000 distinct CDR3 sequences, 12% to 15% seen once. The sample here was PBMCs from blood, taken 11 to 12 days after vaccination. These receptors all come from a man over 45 who received an inactivated influenza vaccine.

The chain uses TRBV20-1 and TRBJ1-6; D unclear. This CDR3 is built from 17 residues. V shed 0 bases and J shed 3 bases, with 15 bases lying between them. Germline loops: CDR1 DFQATT, CDR2 SNEGSKA (reference sequence). The CDR3 DNA sequence: TGCAGTGCTAGAGATGAGGGAGGCGAGGGCTATAATTCACCCCTCCACTTT. This gives the protein CSARDEGGEGYNSPLHF.

This clonotype was seen a handful of times. The chain is built from TRBV20-1 and TRBJ2-7; D is undetermined. The V gene's germline CDR1 is DFQATT and CDR2 SNEGSKA (reference sequence). Trimming removed 1 base from V and 0 bases from J, with 7 bases in between. The CDR3 loop spans 13 amino acids. CDR3 nucleotide sequence: TGCAGTGCTAGAGGTGAAGTCTCCTACGAGCAGTACTTC. This encodes CSARGEVSYEQYF.

This clonotype was observed a few times. The chain is built from TRBV30 and TRBJ1-2; D gene uncertain. In germline, CDR1 is GTSNPN, CDR2 SVGIG (reference sequence). The CDR3 is made up of 14 amino acids. The V and J ends lost 0 bases and 2 bases respectively, with 10 bases between them. CDR3 sequence: CAWSVLRTNYGYTF. The CDR3 region has the DNA TGTGCCTGGAGTGTACTTCGGACCAACTATGGCTACACCTTC. Complete variable domain (other parts from reference TRBV30 and TRBJ1-2): SQTIHQWPATLVQPVGSPLSLECTVEGTSNPNLYWYRQAAGRGLQLLFYSVGIGQISSEVPQNLSASRPQDRQFILSSKKLLLSDSGFYLCAWSVLRTNYGYTFGSGTRLTVV.

The chain links TRBV3-1 to TRBJ1-5, with D perhaps TRBD1 (5 bases). The CDR3 covers 14 residues. Trimming shortened V by 2 bases and J by 7 bases, and 12 bases separated the two germline ends. Germline lookup yields CDR1 LGHDT and CDR2 YNNKEL (reference sequence). The CDR3 nucleotides are TGTGCCAGCAGCCAACTGCCAGGGAACCAGCCCCAGCATTTT. Translation gives CASSQLPGNQPQHF.

At least ten counts were recorded for this clonotype. The V gene is TRBV20-1, the J gene TRBJ2-7; 7 bases are a match to TRBD2. Germline CDR1 DFQATT, CDR2 SNEGSKA (reference sequence). The trim removed 0 bases at V and 0 bases at J, leaving 8 bases unmatched. CDR3 length: 16 residues. The CDR3 DNA follows: TGCAGTGCTAGAGATCTGGGGGGGTCGAGCTCCTACGAGCAGTACTTC. It yields the protein CSARDLGGSSSYEQYF.

This clonotype was seen many times. The CDR3 here is CSAGLAGFRQETQYF. CDR3 bases: TGCAGCGCGGGGCTAGCGGGATTCCGGCAAGAGACCCAGTACTTC. The J gene is TRBJ2-5, the V gene TRBV29-1, with TRBD2 matching over 9 bases. This CDR3 is built from 15 residues. Germline V CDR1 and CDR2: SQVTM, ANQGSEA. V was clipped by 7 bases and J by 2 bases; unmatched bases: 11.

The chain links TRBV11-2 to TRBJ2-7; TRBD1 might be the D (5 bases). Trimming took 0 bases from V and 0 from J, leaving 6 bases between them. CDR3 length: 14 residues. Germline loops: CDR1 SGHAT, CDR2 FQNNGV. CDR3 nucleotides: TGTGCCAGCAGCTTAGATGGGGCCTCCTACGAGCAGTACTTC. The encoded protein is CASSLDGASYEQYF.

The chain joins TRBV3-1 to TRBJ2-1, with TRBD2 matching 9 bases. With V trimmed by 8 bases and J by 9 bases, 8 bases remained unmatched. This CDR3 comprises 13 residues. Germline values: CDR1 LGHDT, CDR2 YNNKEL (reference sequence). CDR3 nucleotide sequence: TGTGCCAGCGGATTAGCGGGAGCTTCTGAGCAGTTCTTC. Its translation: CASGLAGASEQFF.

This clonotype turned up a few times. The chain links TRBV7-9 to TRBJ1-1; unclear D gene. This CDR3 has 14 amino acids. V shed 2 bases and J shed 0 bases, with 7 bases lying between them. Germline V gene sequence: CDR1 SEHNR, CDR2 FQNEAQ (reference sequence). In DNA form, the CDR3 reads TGTGCCAGCAGCTTATCGCAGTTGAACACTGAAGCTTTCTTT. This sequence encodes CASSLSQLNTEAFF.

This clonotype has a handful of counts. CDR3 loop: CRAADGKTQYF. CDR3 in DNA: TGCAGAGCCGCGGACGGGAAGACCCAGTACTTC. The rearrangement joins TRBV20-1 to TRBJ2-5, with D tentatively TRBD2 (5 bases). Germline V gives CDR1 DFQATT, CDR2 SNEGSKA (reference sequence). CDR3 size: 11 residues.

The chain has TRBV6-5 and TRBJ1-4; D is unclear. V was shortened by 11 bases and J by 6 bases, with 16 bases between the two germline ends. The length of the CDR3 is 13 residues. The germline V gene has CDR1 MNHEY and CDR2 SVGAGI. The CDR3 DNA reads as TGTGCCGGCACTTCAACGGGTTATGAAAAACTGTTTTTT. It specifies CAGTSTGYEKLFF.

The table lists this clonotype with many counts. The chain combines TRBV5-1 with TRBJ2-1; the D is unclear. This CDR3 has 16 residues. V was clipped by 0 bases and J by 10 bases, with 20 bases between them. Germline CDR1 SGHRS, CDR2 YFSETQ. The CDR3 loop is CASSLVGSVANLEQFF. The CDR3 nucleotides are TGCGCCAGCAGCTTGGTGGGTTCGGTAGCCAACCTCGAGCAGTTCTTC.

A few counts support this clonotype. This chain uses TRBV5-1 with TRBJ2-7; the D gene is possibly TRBD1 (6 bases). CDR3 length equals 13 residues. V lost 2 bases to trimming and J lost 2 bases, with 8 bases between them. The germline V gene has CDR1 SGHRS and CDR2 YFSETQ. For the CDR3, the DNA is TGCGCCAGCAGCTTTACAGGGCCCTACGAGCAGTACTTC. Translated, it gives CASSFTGPYEQYF.

The chain couples TRBV4-2 to TRBJ1-3; D not certain. The germline CDR1 and CDR2 sequences are LGHNA and YNFKEQ. The CDR3 has 15 amino acids. V lost 0 bases and J 0 bases, leaving 6 bases between the germline ends. CDR3 protein: CASSQDGFSGNTIYF. In DNA form, the CDR3 reads TGTGCCAGCAGCCAAGACGGTTTCTCTGGAAACACCATATATTTT.

This chain connects TRBV28 to TRBJ2-2; 9 nucleotides line up with TRBD2. In germline, CDR1 is MDHEN, CDR2 SYDVKM. The length of the CDR3 is 21 residues. The V and J ends lost 2 bases and 0 bases, in that order; junction bases with no gene match: 16. This chain's CDR3 is CASSLISWGTSPNANTGELFF. The DNA for the CDR3 is TGTGCCAGCAGTTTAATTTCCTGGGGGACTAGCCCTAACGCGAACACCGGGGAGCTGTTTTTT.

This clonotype was detected ten times or more. The chain uses TRBV7-9 and TRBJ2-1, with D perhaps assigned TRBD1 or TRBD2 (6 bases each). V lost 3 bases, J lost 7 bases, and 19 bases lay in between. Per the germline V gene, CDR1 is SEHNR and CDR2 is FQNEAQ (reference sequence). The CDR3 covers 16 residues. The chain's CDR3 is CASSLGAPRGGNEQFF. The CDR3 region has the DNA TGTGCCAGCAGCTTGGGGGCCCCCAGGGGAGGAAATGAGCAGTTCTTC.

This clonotype was seen more than once but under ten times. J is TRBJ2-1 and V is TRBV7-9, with 14 bases identical to TRBD2. CDR3 length equals 16 residues. CDR1 and CDR2 (germline): SEHNR, FQNEAQ (reference sequence). The V gene end was trimmed by 4 bases and the J gene end by 9 bases; junction bases not matched to a gene: 8. The CDR3, as DNA: TGTGCCAGCAGCTCGAGGACTAGCGGGGGGCCGGGTGAGCAGTTCTTC. This translates into CASSSRTSGGPGEQFF.

The genes are TRBV7-2 and TRBJ2-1; 9 nucleotides agree with TRBD2. This CDR3 comprises 14 residues. Germline assignment: CDR1 SGHTA and CDR2 FQGNSA. V shed 1 base and J 15 bases; nucleotides not matched to a gene: 10. Here the CDR3 reads CASSLERGGDDGFF. CDR3 DNA sequence: TGTGCCAGCAGCTTAGAACGCGGGGGGGACGACGGGTTCTTC.

The chain combines TRBV5-1 with TRBJ2-2, with D possibly matching TRBD2 (6 bases). Germline V gene sequence: CDR1 SGHRS, CDR2 YFSETQ. Trimming removed 4 bases at V and 0 bases at J, with 13 bases between. CDR3 length: 16 amino acids. CDR3 DNA sequence: TGCGCCAGCAGCCCGGTAGCGGATGCGAACACCGGGGAGCTGTTTTTT. This gives the protein CASSPVADANTGELFF.

In its sample, this clonotype was seen a few times. The chain combines TRBV5-1 with TRBJ2-5, with D unclear. The CDR3 extends over 12 amino acids. Trimming pared 4 bases from V and 7 bases from J, leaving 11 bases between. Germline CDR1 and CDR2: SGHRS and YFSETQ. The CDR3 region is CASSLNVGTQYF. In DNA, the CDR3 is TGCGCCAGCAGCCTAAACGTGGGGACCCAGTACTTC. Together with reference TRBV5-1 and TRBJ2-5, the CDR3 gives the full variable domain: KAGVTQTPRYLIKTRGQQVTLSCSPISGHRSVSWYQQTPGQGLQFLFEYFSETQRNKGNFPGRFSGRQFSNSRSEMNVSTLELGDSALYLCASSLNVGTQYFGPGTRLLVL.

This clonotype occurred a few times. The genes are TRBV12-3 or TRBV12-4 and TRBJ1-5; TRBD1 aligns across 8 bases. J was trimmed by 2 bases and V by 1 base; bases with no gene match: 4. The CDR3 runs 16 residues. CDR3 sequence (DNA): TGTGCCAGCAGTTTAGGCGGACAGGGCGGCAATCAGCCCCAGCATTTT. Translating gives CASSLGGQGGNQPQHF.

This clonotype was seen a few times. This rearrangement joins TRBV7-2 to TRBJ1-6; D uncertain. CDR1 and CDR2 (germline): SGHTA, FQGNSA. Trimming stripped 4 bases from V and 9 bases from J, with 13 bases between. The CDR3 has 14 residues. The DNA for the CDR3 is TGTGCCAGCAGCTATATTCGCAGAGCTTCACCCCTCCACTTT. Translation gives CASSYIRRASPLHF.

CDR3 DNA sequence: TGTGCCAGTAGTTTACTCTTGGACGGTTCCTACGAGCAGTACTTC. Its protein is CASSLLLDGSYEQYF. This chain connects TRBV19 to TRBJ2-7; no clear D gene. Germline V gene data show CDR1 as LNHDA and CDR2 as SQIVND (reference sequence). Trimming left V 5 bases short and J 1 base short, with 15 bases between. The CDR3 has 15 residues.

This clonotype was detected only a few times. The chain couples TRBV24-1 to TRBJ2-1, with 7 bases lining up with TRBD1. The germline CDR1 and CDR2 sequences are KGHDR and SFDVKD. With V trimmed by 3 bases and J by 5 bases, 9 bases remained unmatched. The CDR3 is made up of 16 amino acids. This CDR3 is CATSDRRQGFNNEQFF. The CDR3 bases are TGTGCCACCAGTGATCGCCGACAGGGATTCAACAATGAGCAGTTCTTC.

The chain combines TRBV11-2 with TRBJ2-5, with D perhaps matching TRBD1 (6 bases). The ends were cut back, 4 bases at V and 7 bases at J, with 22 bases in the middle. Germline values: CDR1 SGHAT, CDR2 FQNNGV. The CDR3 has 16 amino acids. The CDR3 region is CASSSPYRDTSGTQYF. The CDR3 DNA reads TGTGCCAGCAGCTCGCCCTACCGGGACACGAGCGGGACCCAGTACTTC.

The chain recombines TRBV20-1 with TRBJ1-5; D is perhaps TRBD1 (5 bases). With 6 bases removed from V and 4 bases from J, the gap between germline ends came to 16 bases. Germline CDR1 reads DFQATT; CDR2 reads SNEGSKA (reference sequence). This CDR3 has 14 amino acids. DNA for the CDR3: TGCAGTGCCCCAAAGAGGGGATTAAATCAGCCCCAGCATTTT. Protein: CSAPKRGLNQPQHF.

This clonotype was detected many times. The chain carries TRBV7-8 and TRBJ2-7; 7 bases are a match to TRBD1. V lost 1 base, J lost 0 bases, and 3 bases stayed unmatched. The CDR3 extends over 15 amino acids. Germline CDR1 reads SGHVS; CDR2 reads FQNEAQ. In nucleotides, the CDR3 is TGTGCCAGCAGCTTAGTTGGGACAGTCTCCTACGAGCAGTACTTC. This translates into CASSLVGTVSYEQYF.

The chain combines TRBV2 with TRBJ2-5; a possible D gene is TRBD2 (6 bases). The germline gives CDR1 SNHLY, CDR2 FYNNEI. The germline V and J ends were trimmed by 1 base and 1 base, with 7 bases remaining between them. CDR3 length equals 14 residues. The CDR3 protein is CASSEEGLQETQYF. In DNA form, the CDR3 reads TGTGCCAGCAGTGAAGAGGGACTCCAAGAGACCCAGTACTTC.

This clonotype was seen a handful of times. In DNA, the CDR3 is TGCGCCAGCAGCTTGGGGCAGGGGGCGCGGGACACTGAAGCTTTCTTT. Its translation is CASSLGQGARDTEAFF. This rearrangement joins TRBV5-1 to TRBJ1-1, with 8 bases that match TRBD1. Germline V CDR1 and CDR2: SGHRS, YFSETQ. The J segment lost 3 bases and the V segment lost 0 bases, leaving 7 bases of the junction unmatched. The CDR3 contains 16 residues. Combining the CDR3 with reference TRBV5-1 and TRBJ1-1 gives the whole variable domain KAGVTQTPRYLIKTRGQQVTLSCSPISGHRSVSWYQQTPGQGLQFLFEYFSETQRNKGNFPGRFSGRQFSNSRSEMNVSTLELGDSALYLCASSLGQGARDTEAFFGQGTRLTVV.

V usage is TRBV12-3 or TRBV12-4 and J usage is TRBJ1-4; 9 nucleotides agree with TRBD1. The CDR3 is 15 residues long. V trimming: 5 bases; J trimming: 7 bases; junction bases outside the gene matches: 8. In DNA form, the CDR3 reads TGTGCCAGCAGTGTTGCCGGGACAGGGATTGAAAAACTGTTTTTT. The encoded protein is CASSVAGTGIEKLFF.